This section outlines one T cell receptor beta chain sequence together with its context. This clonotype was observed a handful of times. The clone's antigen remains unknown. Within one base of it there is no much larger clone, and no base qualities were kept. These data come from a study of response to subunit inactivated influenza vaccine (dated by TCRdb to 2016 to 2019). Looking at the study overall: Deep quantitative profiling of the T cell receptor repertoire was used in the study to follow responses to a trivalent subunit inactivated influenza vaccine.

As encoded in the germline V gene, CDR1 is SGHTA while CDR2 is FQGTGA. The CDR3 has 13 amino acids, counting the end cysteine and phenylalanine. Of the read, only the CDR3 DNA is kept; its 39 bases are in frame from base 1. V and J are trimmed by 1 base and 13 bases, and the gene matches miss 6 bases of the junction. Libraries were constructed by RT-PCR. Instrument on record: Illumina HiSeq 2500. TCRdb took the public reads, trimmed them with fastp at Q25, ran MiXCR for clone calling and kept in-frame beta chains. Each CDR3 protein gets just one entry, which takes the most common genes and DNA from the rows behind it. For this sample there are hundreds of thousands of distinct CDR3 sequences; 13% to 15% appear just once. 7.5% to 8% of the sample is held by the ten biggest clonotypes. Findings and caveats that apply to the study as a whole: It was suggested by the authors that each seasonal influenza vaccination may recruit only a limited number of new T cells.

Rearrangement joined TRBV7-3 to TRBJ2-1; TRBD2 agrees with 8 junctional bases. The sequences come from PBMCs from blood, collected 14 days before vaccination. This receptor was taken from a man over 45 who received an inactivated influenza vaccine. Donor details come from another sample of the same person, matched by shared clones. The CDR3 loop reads CASSLRASGPQFF. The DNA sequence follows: TGTGCCAGCAGCTTAAGGGCTAGCGGGCCACAGTTCTTC.